This record covers a single T cell receptor (beta chain). Its antigen is not known. CDR1 is LGHNA, CDR2 YNFKEQ, per germline. CDR3 length: 17 amino acids. Trimming at V came to 4 bases and at J to 5 bases, leaving 16 bases not matched to a gene. Unsorted PBMCs provided DNA that was sequenced on ten immunoSEQ deep assay plates. The method was immunoSEQ multiplex PCR; TCRdb's version includes in-frame clones alone and lacks a portion of them. The repertoire includes hundreds of thousands of clones, roughly four fifths of them detected once, and 9.5% to 15% sits in the top ten. This sample stems from a study of shared clonotypes between healthy human individuals. General observations from the study: Sampling covered blood only; tissue repertoires likely differ.

This rearrangement joins TRBV4-2 to TRBJ2-7; 8 bases match TRBD2. The sequence was collected from a woman aged 40 to 50 in good health. Some clones in this sample may be carry-over from other donors' samples. The sample comprised PBMCs. Written as DNA, the CDR3 is TGTGCCAGCAGCCCCCTGCAAGGAGCGGGAGCTAGAAACGAGCAGTACTTC. This codes for CASSPLQGAGARNEQYF.